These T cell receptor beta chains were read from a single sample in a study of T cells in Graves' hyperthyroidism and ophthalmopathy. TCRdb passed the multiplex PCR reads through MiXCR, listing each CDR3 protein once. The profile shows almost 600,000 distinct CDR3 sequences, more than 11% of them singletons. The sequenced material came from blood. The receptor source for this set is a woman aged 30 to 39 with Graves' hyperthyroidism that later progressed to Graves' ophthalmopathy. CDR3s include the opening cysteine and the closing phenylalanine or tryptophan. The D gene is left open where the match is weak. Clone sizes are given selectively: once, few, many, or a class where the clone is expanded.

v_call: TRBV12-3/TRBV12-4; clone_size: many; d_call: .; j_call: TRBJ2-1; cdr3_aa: CASSPPVGLNNEQFF; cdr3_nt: TGTGCCAGCAGTCCCCCGGTGGGACTCAACAATGAGCAGTTCTTC
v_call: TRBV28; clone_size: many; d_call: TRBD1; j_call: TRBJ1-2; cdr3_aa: CASSPRTGLLYGYTF; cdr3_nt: TGTGCCAGCAGTCCCCGGACAGGCCTCCTTTATGGCTACACCTTC
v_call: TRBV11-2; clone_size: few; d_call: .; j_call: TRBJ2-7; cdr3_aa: CASSLDRPVTYEQYF; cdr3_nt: TGTGCCAGCAGCTTAGATCGACCGGTGACCTACGAGCAGTACTTC
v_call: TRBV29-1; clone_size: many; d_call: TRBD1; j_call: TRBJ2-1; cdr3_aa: CSGREGARSYNEQFF; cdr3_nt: TGCAGCGGCCGAGAGGGGGCGAGGTCCTACAATGAGCAGTTCTTC
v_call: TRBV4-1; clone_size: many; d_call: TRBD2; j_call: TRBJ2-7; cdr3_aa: CASSQEGGYEQYF; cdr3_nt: TGCGCCAGCAGCCAAGAGGGGGGGTACGAGCAGTACTTC
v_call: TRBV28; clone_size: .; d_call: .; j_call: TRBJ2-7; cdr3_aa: CASSLRGGLVYREQYF; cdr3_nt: TGTGCCAGCAGCCTCCGCGGCGGGTTGGTCTACCGCGAGCAGTACTTC
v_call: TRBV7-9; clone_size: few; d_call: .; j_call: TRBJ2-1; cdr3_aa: CASSLDQGYSYNEQFF; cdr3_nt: TGTGCCAGCAGCTTAGATCAGGGGTACTCCTACAATGAGCAGTTCTTC
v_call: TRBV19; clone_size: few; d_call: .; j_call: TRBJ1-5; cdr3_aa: CASSGTSRGSNQPQHF; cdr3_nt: TGTGCCAGTAGTGGAACCTCCAGGGGTAGCAATCAGCCCCAGCATTTT
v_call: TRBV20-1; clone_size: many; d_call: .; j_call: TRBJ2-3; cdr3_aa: CSAKTGTTTDTQYF; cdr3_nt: TGCAGTGCCAAAACCGGGACAACGACAGATACGCAGTATTTT
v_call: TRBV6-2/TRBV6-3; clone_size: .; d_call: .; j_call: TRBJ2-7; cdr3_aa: CASSSQDYEQYF; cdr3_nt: TGTGCCAGCAGTTCCCAAGACTACGAGCAGTACTTC
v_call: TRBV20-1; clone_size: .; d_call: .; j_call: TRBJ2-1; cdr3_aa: CSAREGDSGRWNEQFF; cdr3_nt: TGCAGTGCTAGAGAGGGGGACAGCGGGAGATGGAATGAGCAGTTCTTC
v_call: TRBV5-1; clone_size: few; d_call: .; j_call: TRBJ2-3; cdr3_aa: CASAWNTYTDTQYF; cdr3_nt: TGCGCCAGCGCCTGGAATACCTACACAGATACGCAGTATTTT
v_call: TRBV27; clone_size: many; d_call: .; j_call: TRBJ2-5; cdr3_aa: CASSSRGGYQETQYF; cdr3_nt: TGTGCCAGCAGTTCCAGGGGGGGGTACCAAGAGACCCAGTACTTC
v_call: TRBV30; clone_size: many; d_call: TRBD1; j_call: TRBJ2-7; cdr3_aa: CACNLGQNYEQYF; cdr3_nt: TGTGCCTGTAACTTGGGACAGAACTACGAGCAGTACTTC
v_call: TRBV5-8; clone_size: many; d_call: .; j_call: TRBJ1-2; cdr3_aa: CASSRGTGLNYGYTF; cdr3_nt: TGTGCCAGCAGCCGCGGAACAGGACTTAACTATGGCTACACCTTC
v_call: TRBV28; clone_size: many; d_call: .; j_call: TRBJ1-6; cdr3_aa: CASSPGGQVNSPLHF; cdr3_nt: TGTGCCAGCAGCCCCGGGGGACAAGTAAATTCACCCCTCCACTTT
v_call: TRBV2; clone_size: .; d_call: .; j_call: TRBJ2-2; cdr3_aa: CASSEKLNTGELFF; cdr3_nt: TGTGCCAGCAGTGAAAAACTGAACACCGGGGAGCTGTTTTTT
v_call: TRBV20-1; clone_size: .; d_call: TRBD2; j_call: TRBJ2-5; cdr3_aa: CSATLAGGQETQYF; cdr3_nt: TGCAGTGCAACCCTAGCGGGAGGTCAAGAGACCCAGTACTTC
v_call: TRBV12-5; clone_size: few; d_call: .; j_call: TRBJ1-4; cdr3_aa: CATGQRGGNEKLFF; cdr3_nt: TGTGCTACCGGGCAAAGGGGAGGGAATGAAAAACTGTTTTTT
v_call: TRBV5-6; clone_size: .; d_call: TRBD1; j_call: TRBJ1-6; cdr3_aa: CASSLEPGQGNSPLHF; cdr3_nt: TGTGCCAGCAGCCTGGAACCGGGACAGGGAAATTCACCCCTCCACTTT
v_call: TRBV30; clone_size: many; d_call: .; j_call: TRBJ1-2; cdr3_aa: CASSLGGGSFGYTF; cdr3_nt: TGTGCCTCCTCCTTAGGGGGAGGGTCGTTTGGCTACACCTTC
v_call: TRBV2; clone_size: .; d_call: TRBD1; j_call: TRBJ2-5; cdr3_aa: CASSGTTGGETQYF; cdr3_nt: TGTGCCAGCAGTGGGACGACAGGGGGAGAGACCCAGTACTTC
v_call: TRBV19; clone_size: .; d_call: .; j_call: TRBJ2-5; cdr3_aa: CASSIVIQETQYF; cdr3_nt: TGTGCCAGTAGTATAGTCATCCAAGAGACCCAGTACTTC
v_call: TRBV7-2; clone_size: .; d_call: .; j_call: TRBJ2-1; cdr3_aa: CASSLPFGPPVPEQFF; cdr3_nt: TGTGCCAGCAGCTTACCATTCGGGCCCCCGGTGCCTGAGCAGTTCTTC
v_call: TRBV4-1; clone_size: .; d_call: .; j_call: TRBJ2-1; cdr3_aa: CASSEGAAAYNEQFF; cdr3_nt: TGCGCCAGCAGCGAAGGGGCGGCAGCCTACAATGAGCAGTTCTTC
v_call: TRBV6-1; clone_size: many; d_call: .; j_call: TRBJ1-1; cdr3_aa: CASSPGGVNEAFF; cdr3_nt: TGTGCCAGCAGTCCCGGAGGGGTTAATGAAGCTTTCTTT
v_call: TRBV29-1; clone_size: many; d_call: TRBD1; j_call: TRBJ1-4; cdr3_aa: CSVAGGFGMNEKLFF; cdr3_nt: TGCAGCGTTGCAGGGGGGTTCGGAATGAATGAAAAACTGTTTTTT
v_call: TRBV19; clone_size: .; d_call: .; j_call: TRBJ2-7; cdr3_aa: CASSLGPTGGYEQYF; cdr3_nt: TGTGCCAGTAGTCTCGGGCCGACTGGGGGCTACGAGCAGTACTTC
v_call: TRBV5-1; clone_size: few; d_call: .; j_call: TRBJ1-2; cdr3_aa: CASSEQGPQGGYTF; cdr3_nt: TGCGCCAGCAGCGAACAGGGTCCCCAAGGTGGCTACACCTTC
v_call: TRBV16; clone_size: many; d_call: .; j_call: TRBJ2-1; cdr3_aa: CASSQSGTGKRNEQFF; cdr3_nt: TGTGCCAGCAGCCAAAGCGGAACAGGGAAACGCAATGAGCAGTTCTTC
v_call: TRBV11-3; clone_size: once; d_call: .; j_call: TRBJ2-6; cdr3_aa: CASSREGANVLTF; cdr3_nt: TGTGCCAGCAGCAGAGAAGGGGCCAACGTCCTGACTTTC
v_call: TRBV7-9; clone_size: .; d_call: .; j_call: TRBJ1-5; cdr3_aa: CASSFDWERNQPQHF; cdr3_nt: TGTGCCAGCAGCTTTGATTGGGAGCGCAATCAGCCCCAGCATTTT
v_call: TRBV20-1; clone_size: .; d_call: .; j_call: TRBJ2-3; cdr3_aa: CSARVPTGEAQYF; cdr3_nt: TGCAGTGCTAGAGTACCAACTGGAGAGGCGCAGTATTTT
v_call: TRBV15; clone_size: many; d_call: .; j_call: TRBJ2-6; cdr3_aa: CATSSGSGANVLTF; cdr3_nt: TGTGCCACCAGCTCCGGGAGCGGGGCCAACGTCCTGACTTTC
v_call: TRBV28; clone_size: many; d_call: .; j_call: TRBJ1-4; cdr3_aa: CASEGATNEKLFF; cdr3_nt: TGTGCCAGCGAGGGAGCAACTAATGAAAAACTGTTTTTT
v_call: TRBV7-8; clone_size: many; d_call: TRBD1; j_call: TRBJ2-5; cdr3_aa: CASSPRQGSYEETQYF; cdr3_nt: TGTGCCAGCAGCCCGAGACAGGGATCATACGAAGAGACCCAGTACTTC
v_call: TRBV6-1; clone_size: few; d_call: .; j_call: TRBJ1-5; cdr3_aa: CASRTGGASHQPQHF; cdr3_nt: TGTGCCAGCAGGACCGGGGGGGCCTCTCATCAGCCCCAGCATTTT
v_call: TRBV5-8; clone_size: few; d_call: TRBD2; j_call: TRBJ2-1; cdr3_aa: CASSQWRRREGKGGEQFF; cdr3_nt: TGTGCCAGCAGCCAATGGAGAAGGCGGGAGGGTAAGGGCGGAGAGCAGTTCTTC
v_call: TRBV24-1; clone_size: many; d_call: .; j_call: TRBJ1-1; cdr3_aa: CATSDLRGTEAFF; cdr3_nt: TGTGCCACCAGTGATTTGAGGGGGACTGAAGCTTTCTTT
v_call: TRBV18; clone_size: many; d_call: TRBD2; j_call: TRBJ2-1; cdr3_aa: CASSPASGRGNEQFF; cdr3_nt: TGTGCCAGCTCACCAGCGAGCGGGAGAGGTAATGAGCAGTTCTTC
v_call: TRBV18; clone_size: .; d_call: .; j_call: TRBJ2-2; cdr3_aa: CASSPIGAQDTGELFF; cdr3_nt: TGTGCCAGCTCACCCATAGGGGCACAGGACACCGGGGAGCTGTTTTTT
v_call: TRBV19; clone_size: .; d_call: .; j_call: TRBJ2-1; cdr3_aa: CASSMRDRQFF; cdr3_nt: TGTGCCAGTAGTATGCGAGACAGACAGTTCTTC
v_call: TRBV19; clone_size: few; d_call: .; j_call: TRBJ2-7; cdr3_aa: CASSIQGQGNYEQYF; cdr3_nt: TGTGCCAGTAGTATACAGGGGCAGGGGAACTACGAGCAGTACTTC
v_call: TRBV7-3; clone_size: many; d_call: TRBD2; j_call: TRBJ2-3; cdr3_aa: CASSLWEGSTDTQYF; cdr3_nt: TGTGCCAGCAGCTTGTGGGAGGGTAGCACAGATACGCAGTATTTT
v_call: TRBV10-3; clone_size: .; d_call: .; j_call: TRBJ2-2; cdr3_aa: CAISESGSSQTNTGELFF; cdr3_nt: TGTGCCATCAGTGAGTCAGGCAGCTCCCAAACGAACACCGGGGAGCTGTTTTTT
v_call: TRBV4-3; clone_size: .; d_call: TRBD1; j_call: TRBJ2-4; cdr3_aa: CASSQGVPTGGVNAKNIQYF; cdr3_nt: TGCGCCAGCAGCCAGGGCGTCCCAACAGGGGGAGTAAACGCCAAAAACATTCAGTACTTC
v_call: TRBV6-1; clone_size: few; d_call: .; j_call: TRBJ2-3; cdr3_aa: CASSRDFRQVITDTQYF; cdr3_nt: TGTGCCAGCAGTAGGGACTTCCGTCAGGTGATCACAGATACGCAGTATTTT
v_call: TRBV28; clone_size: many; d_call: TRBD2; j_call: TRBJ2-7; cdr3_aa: CASSLGGSGRNEQYF; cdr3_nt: TGTGCCAGCAGTTTGGGGGGTAGCGGGCGGAACGAGCAGTACTTC
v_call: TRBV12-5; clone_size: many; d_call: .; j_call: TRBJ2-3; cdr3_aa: CASGLAWVDTQYF; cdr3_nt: TGTGCTAGTGGTTTGGCGTGGGTAGATACGCAGTATTTT
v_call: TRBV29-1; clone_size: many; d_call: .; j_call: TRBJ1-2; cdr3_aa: CSVARQNANYGYTF; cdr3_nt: TGCAGCGTTGCTCGACAGAACGCTAACTATGGCTACACCTTC
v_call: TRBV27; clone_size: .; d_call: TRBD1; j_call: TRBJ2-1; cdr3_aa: CASSRDRVYNEQFF; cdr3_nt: TGTGCCAGCAGTAGGGACAGGGTCTACAATGAGCAGTTCTTC
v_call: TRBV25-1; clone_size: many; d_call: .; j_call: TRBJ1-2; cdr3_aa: CASRGQGYAYGYTF; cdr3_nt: TGTGCCAGCAGGGGCCAGGGATATGCCTATGGCTACACCTTC
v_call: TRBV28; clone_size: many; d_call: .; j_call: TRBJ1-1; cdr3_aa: CASSSLRAPDTEAFF; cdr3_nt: TGTGCCAGCAGCTCCCTTCGGGCACCTGACACTGAAGCTTTCTTT
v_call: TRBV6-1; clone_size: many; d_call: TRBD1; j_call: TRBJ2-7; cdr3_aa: CASSRLGQGMGEQYF; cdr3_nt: TGTGCCAGCAGCAGACTCGGACAGGGGATGGGAGAGCAGTACTTC
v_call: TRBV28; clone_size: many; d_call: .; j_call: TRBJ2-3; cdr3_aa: CASERATDTQYF; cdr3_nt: TGTGCCAGCGAGCGGGCCACAGATACGCAGTATTTT
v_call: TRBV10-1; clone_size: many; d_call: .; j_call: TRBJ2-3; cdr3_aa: CASSLEGRPTDTQYF; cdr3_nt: TGCGCCAGCAGTCTGGAGGGGCGGCCCACAGATACGCAGTATTTT
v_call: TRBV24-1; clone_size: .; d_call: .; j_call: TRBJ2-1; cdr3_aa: CATSDSSYNEQFF; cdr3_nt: TGTGCCACCAGTGATTCCAGCTACAATGAGCAGTTCTTC
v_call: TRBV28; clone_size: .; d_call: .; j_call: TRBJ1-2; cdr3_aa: CASSYGRGYGDTF; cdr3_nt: TGTGCCAGCAGTTATGGGCGCGGCTATGGCGACACCTTC
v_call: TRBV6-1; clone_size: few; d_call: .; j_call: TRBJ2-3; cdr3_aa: CASSDPGLASTDTQYF; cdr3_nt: TGTGCCAGCAGTGACCCGGGGCTCGCTAGCACAGATACGCAGTATTTT